This T cell receptor (beta chain) was recovered during a study of monozygotic twins with inflammatory bowel disease. TCRdb processed the 5' RACE reads again and assigns one entry to each CDR3 protein, with no DNA. Here the sample table reports about 210,000 distinct CDR3 sequences. The CDR3 spans 17 residues. CDR1 and CDR2 from the germline V gene are SGHAT and FQNNGV. This clonotype was obtained from a human donor with ulcerative colitis or Crohn's disease, or a healthy co-twin of an affected twin (not recorded which). The chain employs TRBV11-2 and TRBJ2-3; TCRdb proposes TRBD2, but this gene call is untestable without DNA. The sequenced material came from blood. The CDR3 loop reads CASSIRRVGSPSDTQYF. The whole variable domain, remainder taken from reference TRBV11-2 and TRBJ2-3, is EAGVAQSPRYKIIEKRQSVAFWCNPISGHATLYWYQQILGQGPKLLIQFQNNGVVDDSQLPKDRFSAERLKGVDSTLKIQPAKLEDSAVYLCASSIRRVGSPSDTQYFGPGTRLTVL.